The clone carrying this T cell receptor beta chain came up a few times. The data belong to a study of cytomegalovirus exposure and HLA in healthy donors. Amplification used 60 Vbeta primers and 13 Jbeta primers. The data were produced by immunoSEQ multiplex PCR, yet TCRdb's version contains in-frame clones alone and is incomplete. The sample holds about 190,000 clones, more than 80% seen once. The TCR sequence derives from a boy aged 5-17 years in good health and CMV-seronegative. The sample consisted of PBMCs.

CDR3 loop: CASSYSRGEGAFF. CDR3 coding DNA: TGTGCCAGCAGTTACTCGAGAGGTGAAGGAGCTTTCTTT. The chain combines TRBV6-5 with TRBJ1-1; D not certain. This CDR3 contains 13 residues. The V end was cut by 0 bases, the J end by 10 bases, with 12 bases between. Per germline, CDR1 MNHEY and CDR2 SVGAGI.